The clone carrying this T cell receptor (beta chain) has ten or more counts. As yet, its antigen is unknown. The data were obtained in a study of Graves' ophthalmopathy and Graves' hyperthyroidism. General study results and limits: A 13-signature model separated ophthalmopathy from stable hyperthyroidism, reaching 85% to 90% sensitivity and less than 82% specificity cross-validated.

All donors with ophthalmopathy were recorded as having moderate-to-severe activity, CAS ≥3, NOSPECS ≥4 and a duration under 3 months. The CDR3 has 16 residues. Trimming stripped 6 bases from V and 3 bases from J, with 18 bases between. The authors amplified TCR beta CDR3 regions, and they did so from RNA transcripts for repertoire sequencing. HTBI primers served in a first-round RT-PCR, which a second-round multiplex PCR followed. Each CDR3 protein gets one entry after TCRdb re-called the multiplex PCR reads with MiXCR. The sample lists under 250,000 distinct CDR3 sequences, 20% to 25% occurring once.

The chain combines TRBV12-3 or TRBV12-4 with TRBJ1-3; D not certain. Source material: peripheral blood. The sequence derives from a woman aged 50 to 65 with Graves' ophthalmopathy. The CDR3 sequence: CASRPSGSGFGNTIYF. CDR3 coding DNA: TGTGCCAGCAGGCCCTCTGGGAGCGGATTTGGAAACACCATATATTTT.